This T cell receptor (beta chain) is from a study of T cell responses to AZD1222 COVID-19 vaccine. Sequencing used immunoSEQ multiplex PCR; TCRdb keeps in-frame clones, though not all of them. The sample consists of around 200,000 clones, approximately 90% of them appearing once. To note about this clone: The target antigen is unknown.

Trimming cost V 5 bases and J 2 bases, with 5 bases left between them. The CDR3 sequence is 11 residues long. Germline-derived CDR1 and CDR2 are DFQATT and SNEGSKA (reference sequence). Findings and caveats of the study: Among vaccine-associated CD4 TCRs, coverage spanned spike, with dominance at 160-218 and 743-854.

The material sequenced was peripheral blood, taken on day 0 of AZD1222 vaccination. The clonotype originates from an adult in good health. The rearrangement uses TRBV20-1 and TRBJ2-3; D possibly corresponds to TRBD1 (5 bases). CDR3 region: CSAGHTDTQYF. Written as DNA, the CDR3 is TGCAGTGCTGGACACACAGATACGCAGTATTTT.